This T cell receptor beta chain was captured in a study of T cell changes during pregnancy in multiple sclerosis. The assay was immunoSEQ multiplex PCR, and TCRdb's table has in-frame clones only and misses some. The sample lists 79,000 or so clones; about 88% were seen once. The CDR3 is made up of 14 amino acids. Trimming took 9 bases from V and 4 from J, leaving 18 bases between them. The germline V gene encodes CDR1 LNHDA and CDR2 SQIVND (reference sequence). Here the sequenced sample was peripheral blood, taken before pregnancy. This clonotype was obtained from a female donor with multiple sclerosis, enrolled in a pregnancy study. The rearrangement uses TRBV19 and TRBJ1-2; D possibly corresponds to TRBD1 (6 bases). The CDR3 loop reads CASQVWGQSYGYTF. The CDR3 region has the DNA TGTGCCAGCCAAGTCTGGGGGCAGTCCTATGGCTACACCTTC.